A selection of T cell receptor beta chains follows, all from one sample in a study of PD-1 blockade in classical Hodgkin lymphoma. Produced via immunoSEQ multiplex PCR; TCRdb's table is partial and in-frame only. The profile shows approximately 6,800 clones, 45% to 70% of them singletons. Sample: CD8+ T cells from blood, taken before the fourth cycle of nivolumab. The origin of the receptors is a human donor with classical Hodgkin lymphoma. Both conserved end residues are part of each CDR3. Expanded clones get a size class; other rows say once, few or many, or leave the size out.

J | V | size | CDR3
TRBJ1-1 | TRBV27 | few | CASRGQDYTEAFF
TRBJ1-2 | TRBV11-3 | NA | CASSPLQRIGSYGYTF
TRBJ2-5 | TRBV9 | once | CASSAIPTESGQGPEETQYF
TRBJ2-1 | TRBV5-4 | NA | CASSLREGRAAYNEQFF
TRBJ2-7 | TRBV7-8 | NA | CASSLAMTGTYEQYF
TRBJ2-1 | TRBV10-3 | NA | CAISEDSEQFF
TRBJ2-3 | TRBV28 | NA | CASSLGPHTDTQYF
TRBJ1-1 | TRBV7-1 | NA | CASSLEVNTEAFF
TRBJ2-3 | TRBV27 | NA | CASTKTRTDTQYF
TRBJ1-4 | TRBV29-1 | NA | CSAAGGTVLNEKLFF
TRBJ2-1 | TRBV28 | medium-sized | CASSYLGQRIFYNEQFF
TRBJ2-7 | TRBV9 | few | CASSLGLPGFAEQYF
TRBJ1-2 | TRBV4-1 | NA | CASSPLDRVGTVGYGYTF
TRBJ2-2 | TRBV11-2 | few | CASSLGAGELFF
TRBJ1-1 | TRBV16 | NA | CASSVVGENTEAFF
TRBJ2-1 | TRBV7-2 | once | CASSLEDYGHNEQFF
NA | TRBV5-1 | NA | CASSSGQGALGTYEQYF
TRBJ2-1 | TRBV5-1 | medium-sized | CASSLNGYNEQFF
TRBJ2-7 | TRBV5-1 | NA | CASSLESSYEQYF
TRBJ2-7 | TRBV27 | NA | CASSQGLAGFLDEQYF
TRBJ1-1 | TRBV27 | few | CASSLSNVGTEAFF
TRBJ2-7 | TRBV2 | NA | CASRTGVREQYF
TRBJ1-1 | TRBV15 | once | CATSRDRMNTEAFF
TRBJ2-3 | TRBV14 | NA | CASSPWTGRTDTQYF
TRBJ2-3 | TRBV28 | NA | CASSLLASVLTDTQYF
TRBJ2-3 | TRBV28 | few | CASSLVRQGWPTDTQYF
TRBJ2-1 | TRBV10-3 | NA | CAISDSLAANYNEQFF
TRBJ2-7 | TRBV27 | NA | CASSASGIYSEQYF
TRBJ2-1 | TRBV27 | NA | CASRRTTYNEQFF
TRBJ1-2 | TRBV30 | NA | CAWRVSNYGYTF
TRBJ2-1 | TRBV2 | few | CASSIPGLVYNEQFF
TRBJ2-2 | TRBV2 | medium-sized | CASTVNPQDTGELFF
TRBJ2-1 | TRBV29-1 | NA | CSSGTGGYNEQFF
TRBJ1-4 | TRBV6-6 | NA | CASSSGRFRESEKLFF
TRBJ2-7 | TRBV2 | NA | CASRAAGVRHEQYF
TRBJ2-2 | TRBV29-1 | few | CSVGATGELFF
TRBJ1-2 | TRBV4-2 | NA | CASSPLLDRPSNYGYTF
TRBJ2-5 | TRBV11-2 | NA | CASSLVGGASGRIQETQYF
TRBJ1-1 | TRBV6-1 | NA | CASSEFGDLNTEAFF
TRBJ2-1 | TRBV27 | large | CASSSGGVSYNEQFF
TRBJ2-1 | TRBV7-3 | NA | CASSFGTQDEQFF